The 20 T cell receptor beta chains below all came from one sample that was sequenced in a study of T cell changes during pregnancy in multiple sclerosis (dated by TCRdb to about 2019). Libraries came from the immunoSEQ multiplex PCR assay. The source is immuneACCESS, and TCRdb retained only in-frame sequences with V and J called. Part of the clones is not carried over; for the studies checked, unresolved V genes explain less than half of this, and the remainder is unexplained. Here the sample has 15,000 to 20,000 clones; 88% occur a single time. Approximately 1.2% of the sample belongs to the ten largest clones. The specimen was CD4+ T cells from peripheral blood mononuclear cells, collected in the first trimester of pregnancy. The receptor source for this set is a female donor in good health, enrolled as a control in a pregnancy study.

The chain uses TRBV5-6 and TRBJ1-3; no definite D call. The CDR3 extends over 15 amino acids. V lost 1 base and J lost 0, with 8 bases in between. Germline CDR1 reads SGHDT; CDR2 reads YYEEEE. In nucleotides, the CDR3 is TGTGCCAGCAGCTTGAGAGTTCGCTCTGGAAACACCATATATTTT. Translation gives CASSLRVRSGNTIYF. Complete variable domain (other parts from reference TRBV5-6 and TRBJ1-3): DAGVTQSPTHLIKTRGQQVTLRCSPKSGHDTVSWYQQALGQGPQFIFQYYEEEERQRGNFPDRFSGHQFPNYSSELNVNALLLGDSALYLCASSLRVRSGNTIYFGEGSWLTVV.

V usage is TRBV30 and J usage is TRBJ2-7, with 7 bases fitting TRBD1. CDR1 is GTSNPN and CDR2 is SVGIG in the germline V gene (reference sequence). The CDR3 is 15 amino acids. V was clipped by 1 base and J by 2 bases; unmatched bases: 8. CDR3 loop: CAWSGVRGGAYEQYF. The CDR3 DNA is TGTGCCTGGAGTGGGGTCCGAGGGGGCGCCTACGAGCAGTACTTC.

This clone was seen once. The chain has TRBV27 and TRBJ1-1, with a weak D call TRBD1 (5 bases). Germline V gene lookup returns CDR1 MNHEY and CDR2 SMNVEV (reference sequence). V shed 6 bases and J shed 2 bases, with 19 bases lying between them. The CDR3 consists of 16 residues. The CDR3 is CASRGLSQGGNTEAFF. CDR3 nucleotide sequence: TGTGCCAGCAGGGGGCTTTCTCAGGGCGGAAACACTGAAGCTTTCTTT.

This clone was found once. The chain is built from TRBV27 and TRBJ2-7; TRBD1 agrees at 8 bases. The CDR3 runs 16 residues. In germline, CDR1 is MNHEY, CDR2 SMNVEV (reference sequence). With V trimmed by 0 bases and J by 3 bases, 7 bases remained unmatched. DNA of the CDR3: TGTGCCAGCAGTTTATCGACCGGGACAGGTAACTACGAGCAGTACTTC. The encoded protein is CASSLSTGTGNYEQYF.

The CDR3 DNA reads TGTGCCAGTACCTTTAGCCAGGGACTAGCGGGAGCTAATGAGCAGTTCTTC. Residues: CASTFSQGLAGANEQFF. This chain joins TRBV19 and TRBJ2-1, with TRBD2 identical over 14 bases. Germline V gene sequence: CDR1 LNHDA, CDR2 SQIVND (reference sequence). The CDR3 sequence is 17 residues long. J gave up 7 bases and V 7 bases, and 12 bases lay outside the gene matches.

CDR3 amino acids: CASSSGGTQPQHF. The CDR3 DNA follows: TGTGCCAGCAGCTCAGGGGGAACTCAGCCCCAGCATTTT. This chain uses TRBV7-6 with TRBJ1-5; 7 nucleotides match TRBD1. Per germline, CDR1 SGHVS and CDR2 FNYEAQ. V was pared by 4 bases and J by 6 bases, with 3 bases of the junction left unmatched. The CDR3 length is 13 residues. Full variable domain (outside the CDR3, taken from reference TRBV7-6 and TRBJ1-5): GAGVSQSPRYKVTKRGQDVALRCDPISGHVSLYWYRQALGQGPEFLTYFNYEAQQDKSGLPNDRFSAERPEGSISTLTIQRTEQRDSAMYRCASSSGGTQPQHFGDGTRLSIL.

The gene calls are TRBV5-1 and TRBJ1-2; D may be TRBD1 (5 bases). This CDR3 comprises 19 residues. Per the germline V gene, CDR1 is SGHRS and CDR2 is YFSETQ. V lost 0 bases to trimming and J lost 4 bases, with 25 bases between them. The CDR3 region has the DNA TGCGCCAGCAGCTTGGGATTGCAGGGCAATCCCCAGGCTACCTATGGCTACACCTTC. Translation gives CASSLGLQGNPQATYGYTF.

The V call is TRBV7-8, the J call TRBJ2-3; TRBD2 agrees at 10 bases. Germline V gene data show CDR1 as SGHVS and CDR2 as FQNEAQ. V gave up 1 base and J gave up 2 bases; unmatched junction bases: 3. The CDR3 extends over 16 amino acids. CDR3 sequence reads: CASSLGTSGNTDTQYF. As DNA, the CDR3 is TGTGCCAGCAGCTTAGGGACTAGCGGAAACACAGATACGCAGTATTTT. The full variable domain, with the rest looked up from reference TRBV7-8 and TRBJ2-3, is GAGVSQSPRYKVAKRGQDVALRCDPISGHVSLFWYQQALGQGPEFLTYFQNEAQLDKSGLPSDRFFAERPEGSVSTLKIQRTQQEDSAVYLCASSLGTSGNTDTQYFGPGTRLTVL.

V usage is TRBV4-3 and J usage is TRBJ1-4; D unclear. The ends were cut back, 1 base at V and 5 bases at J, with 11 bases in the middle. Germline V CDR1 and CDR2: LGHNA, YSLEER. The CDR3 covers 15 residues. The CDR3 region has the DNA TGCGCCAGCAGCCAAGGCCCGGCCGGGAATGAAAAACTGTTTTTT. It encodes CASSQGPAGNEKLFF.

The V call is TRBV30, the J call TRBJ1-1; D gene ambiguous. The V gene's germline CDR1 is GTSNPN and CDR2 SVGIG (reference sequence). This CDR3 region has 14 residues. The V end lost 0 bases, the J end lost 1 base, and 9 bases lay between the germline ends. CDR3 coding DNA: TGTGCCTGGAGTGTATTGGCAGAGAACACTGAAGCTTTCTTT. Protein product: CAWSVLAENTEAFF.

CDR3 nucleotide sequence: TGTGCCAGCAGTTACCTAGCGGACACAGATACGCAGTATTTT. It encodes CASSYLADTDTQYF. The chain employs TRBV6-5 and TRBJ2-3; the match to TRBD2 covers 7 bases. The CDR3 contains 14 residues. Germline V gives CDR1 MNHEY, CDR2 SVGAGI. Losses at the gene ends were 2 bases for V and 2 bases for J; bases not matched to a gene: 1.

The table lists this clone with a few counts. The rearrangement joins TRBV6-1 to TRBJ2-5, with 8 bases aligning to TRBD2. This CDR3 comprises 14 residues. V lost 4 bases to trimming and J lost 7 bases; unmatched junction nucleotides: 8. Germline V gene data show CDR1 as MNHNS and CDR2 as SASEGT. In nucleotides, the CDR3 is TGTGCCAGCAGTGGGGGACTAGTCTTAGGGACCCAGTACTTC. Translated: CASSGGLVLGTQYF.

V usage is TRBV6-5 and J usage is TRBJ1-1; D not certain. CDR1 is MNHEY and CDR2 is SVGAGI in the germline V gene. V dropped 4 bases and J dropped 0 bases, with 6 bases sitting between them. The CDR3 is made up of 13 amino acids. CDR3 residues: CASSLSLNTEAFF. The CDR3 bases are TGTGCCAGCAGTTTAAGCTTGAACACTGAAGCTTTCTTT.

This chain uses TRBV29-1 with TRBJ2-3; the D gene is possibly TRBD2 (5 bases). Germline assignment: CDR1 SQVTM and CDR2 ANQGSEA. V was pared by 0 bases and J by 0 bases, with 7 bases between. The CDR3 is 14 amino acids. In DNA, the CDR3 is TGCAGCGTTGAAGATCGCGGGAGCACAGATACGCAGTATTTT. Protein sequence: CSVEDRGSTDTQYF.

This clone was counted a single time. The CDR3 DNA reads TGTGCCAGCAGTAGGGGAGGGGGGCGCGGTCAGCCCCAGCATTTT. Amino acids: CASSRGGGRGQPQHF. The chain links TRBV7-2 to TRBJ1-5; perhaps TRBD1 as D (6 bases). CDR1 SGHTA and CDR2 FQGNSA come from the germline V gene. Trimming pared 6 bases from V and 6 bases from J, leaving 18 bases between. CDR3 length: 15 amino acids.

The chain uses TRBV5-1 and TRBJ2-7, with 12 bases lining up with TRBD2. Germline CDR1 and CDR2: SGHRS and YFSETQ. The length of the CDR3 is 15 residues. Unmatched junction bases numbered 4, after V lost 4 bases and J lost 2 bases. CDR3 region: CASSTRTSGAYEQYF. DNA for the CDR3: TGCGCCAGCAGCACGAGGACTAGCGGGGCCTACGAGCAGTACTTC.

The CDR3 sequence: CASSDRDRGSYEQYF. The CDR3 bases are TGTGCCAGCAGTGACCGGGACAGGGGTTCCTACGAGCAGTACTTC. J is TRBJ2-7 and V is TRBV6-1; 10 bases are shared with TRBD1. Germline V gene data show CDR1 as MNHNS and CDR2 as SASEGT. V lost 3 bases to trimming and J lost 1 base; unmatched junction nucleotides: 3. CDR3 length: 15 amino acids.

The V call is TRBV18, the J call TRBJ1-4; 9 nucleotides align to TRBD1. Trimming cost V 6 bases and J 3 bases; bases outside gene matches: 8. From germline, CDR1 is KGHSH and CDR2 LQKENI. This CDR3 comprises 16 residues. The CDR3 is CASSLTGGASNEKLFF. CDR3 nucleotide sequence: TGTGCCAGCTCTTTAACAGGGGGCGCTTCTAATGAAAAACTGTTTTTT. The full variable domain, in which reference TRBV18 and TRBJ1-4 provide the parts outside the CDR3, is NAGVMQNPRHLVRRRGQEARLRCSPMKGHSHVYWYRQLPEEGLKFMVYLQKENIIDESGMPKERFSAEFPKEGPSILRIQQVVRGDSAAYFCASSLTGGASNEKLFFGSGTQLSVL.

The chain couples TRBV6-5 to TRBJ2-7; 9 bases line up with TRBD2. V was pared by 3 bases and J by 3 bases, with 3 bases of the junction left unmatched. This CDR3 has 14 residues. CDR1 and CDR2 (germline): MNHEY, SVGAGI. Here the CDR3 reads CASSYAGGNYEQYF. The CDR3 nucleotides read TGTGCCAGCAGTTATGCGGGAGGGAACTACGAGCAGTACTTC.

This chain links TRBV18 with TRBJ2-3; 9 positions agree with TRBD2. Per the germline V gene, CDR1 is KGHSH and CDR2 is LQKENI. The trim removed 3 bases at V and 0 bases at J, leaving 4 bases unmatched. CDR3 length: 16 residues. In DNA form, the CDR3 reads TGTGCCAGCTCACCCCCCGGACTAGCGAGCACAGATACGCAGTATTTT. Protein product: CASSPPGLASTDTQYF. Variable domain in full (rest from reference TRBV18 and TRBJ2-3): NAGVMQNPRHLVRRRGQEARLRCSPMKGHSHVYWYRQLPEEGLKFMVYLQKENIIDESGMPKERFSAEFPKEGPSILRIQQVVRGDSAAYFCASSPPGLASTDTQYFGPGTRLTVL.